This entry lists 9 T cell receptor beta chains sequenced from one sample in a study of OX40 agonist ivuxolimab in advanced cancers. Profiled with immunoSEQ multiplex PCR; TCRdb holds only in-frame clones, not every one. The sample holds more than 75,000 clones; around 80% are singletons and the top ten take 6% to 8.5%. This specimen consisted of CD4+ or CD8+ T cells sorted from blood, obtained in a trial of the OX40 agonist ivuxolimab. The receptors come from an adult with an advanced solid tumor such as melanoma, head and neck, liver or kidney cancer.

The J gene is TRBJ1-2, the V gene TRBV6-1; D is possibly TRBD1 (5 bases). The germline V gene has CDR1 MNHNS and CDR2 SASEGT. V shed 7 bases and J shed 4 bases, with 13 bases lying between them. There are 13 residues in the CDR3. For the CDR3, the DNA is TGTGCCAGCACACAGACAGCTGCCTATGGCTACACCTTC. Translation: CASTQTAAYGYTF.

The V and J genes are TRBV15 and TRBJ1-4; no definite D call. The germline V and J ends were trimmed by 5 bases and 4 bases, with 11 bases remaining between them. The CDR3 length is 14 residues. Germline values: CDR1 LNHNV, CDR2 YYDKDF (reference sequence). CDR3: CATSPGRLNEKLFF. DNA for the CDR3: TGTGCCACCAGCCCTGGACGACTTAATGAAAAACTGTTTTTT.

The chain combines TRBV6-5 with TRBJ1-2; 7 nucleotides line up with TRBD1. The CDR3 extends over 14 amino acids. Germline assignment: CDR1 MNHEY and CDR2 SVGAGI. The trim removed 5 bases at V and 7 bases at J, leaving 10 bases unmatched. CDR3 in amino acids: CASSTRDSTSGYTF. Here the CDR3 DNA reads TGTGCCAGCAGTACCCGGGACAGTACCTCTGGCTACACCTTC.

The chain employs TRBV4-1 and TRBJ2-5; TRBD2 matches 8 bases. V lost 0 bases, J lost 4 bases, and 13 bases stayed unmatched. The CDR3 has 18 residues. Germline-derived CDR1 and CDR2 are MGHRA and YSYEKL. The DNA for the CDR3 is TGCGCCAGCAGCCAAGATTTCAGCGGGGGTCCCCTTGGAGAGACCCAGTACTTC. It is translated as CASSQDFSGGPLGETQYF.

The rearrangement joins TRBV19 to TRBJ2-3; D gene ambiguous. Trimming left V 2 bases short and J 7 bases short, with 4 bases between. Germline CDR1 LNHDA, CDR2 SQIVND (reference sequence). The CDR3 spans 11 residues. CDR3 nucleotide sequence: TGTGCCAGTAGTATAAGTAATACGCAGTATTTT. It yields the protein CASSISNTQYF. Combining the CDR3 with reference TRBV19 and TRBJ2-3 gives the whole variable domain DGGITQSPKYLFRKEGQNVTLSCEQNLNHDAMYWYRQDPGQGLRLIYYSQIVNDFQKGDIAEGYSVSREKKESFPLTVTSAQKNPTAFYLCASSISNTQYFGPGTRLTVL.

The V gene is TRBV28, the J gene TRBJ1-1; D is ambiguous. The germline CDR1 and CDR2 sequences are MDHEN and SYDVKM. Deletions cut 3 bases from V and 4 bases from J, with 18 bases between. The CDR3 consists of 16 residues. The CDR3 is CASSLSTRIEGTEAFF. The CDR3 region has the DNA TGTGCCAGCAGTTTGAGTACTCGGATCGAGGGCACTGAAGCTTTCTTT.

The CDR3 sequence: CASSRTASSYEQYF. DNA of the CDR3: TGTGCCAGCAGCCGGACAGCGAGCTCCTACGAGCAGTACTTC. The chain employs TRBV6-5 and TRBJ2-7; possible D gene TRBD1, 6 bases. The CDR3 spans 14 residues. V was shortened by 6 bases and J by 0 bases, with 12 bases between the two germline ends. Germline V CDR1 and CDR2: MNHEY, SVGAGI.

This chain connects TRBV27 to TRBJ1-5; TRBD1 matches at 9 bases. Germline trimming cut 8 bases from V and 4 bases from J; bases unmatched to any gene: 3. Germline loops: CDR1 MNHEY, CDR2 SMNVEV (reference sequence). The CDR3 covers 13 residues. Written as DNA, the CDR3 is TGTGCCAGCCGGGACAGGGTGAATCAGCCCCAGCATTTT. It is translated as CASRDRVNQPQHF.

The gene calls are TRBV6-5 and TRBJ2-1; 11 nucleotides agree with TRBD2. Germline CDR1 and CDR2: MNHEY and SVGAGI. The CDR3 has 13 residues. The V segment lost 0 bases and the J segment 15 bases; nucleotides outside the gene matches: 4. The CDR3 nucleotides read TGTGCCAGCAGTTACTCGCCTAGCGGGAGGTCGTTCTTC. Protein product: CASSYSPSGRSFF.